Each of the 15 T cell receptor beta chains below was sequenced from the same sample in a study of post-analysis software for immune sequencing data. Overall study findings and caveats: About five TRBV segments were more frequent in patients than controls; TRBV5-6, TRBV5-1 and TRBV20-1 belonged to this group.

These TCRs' antigens remain unknown. Included in the TCR beta cDNA libraries were unique molecular identifiers. Using its own MiXCR run on the PCR reads, TCRdb lists one record per CDR3 protein. Of around 770,000 distinct CDR3 sequences detected, 40% to 55% appear once; the ten largest clones hold just under 5%. Sequenced input: blood. These receptors all come from a girl between 5 and 17 years old with multiple sclerosis.

This clonotype was counted ten times or more. The chain combines TRBV4-3 with TRBJ2-2; 7 nucleotides agree with TRBD2. This CDR3 has 16 residues. Trimming at V came to 1 base and at J to 7 bases, leaving 9 bases not matched to a gene. Germline assignment: CDR1 LGHNA and CDR2 YSLEER. The CDR3 bases are TGCGCCAGCAGCCAAGGGTGGGGGGAGGGCGACGGGGAGCTGTTTTTT. Translation gives CASSQGWGEGDGELFF.

The chain uses TRBV6-1 and TRBJ1-5; 9 bases fit TRBD1. V was clipped by 9 bases and J by 4 bases; unmatched bases: 13. CDR1 is MNHNS and CDR2 is SASEGT in the germline V gene. The CDR3 has 16 residues. This CDR3 reads CARCHRGRVGNQPQHF. CDR3 nucleotide sequence: TGTGCCAGATGCCACAGGGGGCGAGTCGGGAATCAGCCCCAGCATTTT.

V is TRBV12-5 and J is TRBJ2-5, with TRBD2 matching over 9 bases. CDR1 and CDR2 from the germline V gene are LGHNT and FRNRAP. With 5 bases clipped from V and 11 bases from J, the junction kept 15 bases outside the gene matches. This CDR3 has 15 residues. The CDR3 DNA sequence: TGTGCTAGTGGTGCTAGCGGGATGGGGAGGGAAGAGCAGTACTTC. Translating gives CASGASGMGREEQYF.

The chain uses TRBV27 and TRBJ2-3, with D tentatively TRBD1 or TRBD2 (5 bases each). Germline V gives CDR1 MNHEY, CDR2 SMNVEV (reference sequence). The V and J ends lost 3 bases and 2 bases respectively, with 18 bases between them. The CDR3 runs to 17 residues. The CDR3 protein is CASSLHVGTSVTDTQYF. Here the CDR3 DNA reads TGTGCCAGCAGTTTGCACGTCGGGACGTCGGTCACAGATACGCAGTATTTT.

This clonotype has more than one count but fewer than ten. This chain uses TRBV7-3 with TRBJ2-5; TRBD1 matches at 9 bases. Germline lookup yields CDR1 SGHTA and CDR2 FQGTGA. CDR3 length: 14 residues. V dropped 5 bases and J dropped 5; count of bases not matched to a gene: 6. CDR3 DNA: TGTGCCAGCAGCCCGATGGGGACAGGGGAGACCCAGTACTTC. It yields the protein CASSPMGTGETQYF.

This clonotype was recorded once. The V and J genes are TRBV11-3 and TRBJ2-5, with 7 bases fitting TRBD1. Trimming took 5 bases from V and 0 from J; bases not matched to a gene: 3. The CDR3 consists of 14 residues. Per the germline V gene, CDR1 is SGHNT and CDR2 is YENEEA. The CDR3: CASSGQEDQETQYF. DNA for the CDR3: TGTGCCAGCAGCGGACAGGAGGACCAAGAGACCCAGTACTTC.

The CDR3 coding sequence is TGTGCCATCAGTGAAAATCTCGTTAGCAATCAGCCCCAGCATTTT. Translated, it gives CAISENLVSNQPQHF. The gene calls are TRBV10-3 and TRBJ1-5; D remains ambiguous. Trimming cost V 3 bases and J 0 bases, with 9 bases left between them. The V gene's germline CDR1 is ENHRY and CDR2 SYGVKD. The CDR3 length is 15 residues.

CDR3 sequence reads: CSVQGQGEPNQPQHF. CDR3 sequence (DNA): TGCAGCGTACAGGGACAGGGGGAACCTAATCAGCCCCAGCATTTT. V is TRBV29-1 and J is TRBJ1-5, with 11 bases fitting TRBD1. This CDR3 region has 15 residues. The germline gives CDR1 SQVTM, CDR2 ANQGSEA. The V gene end was trimmed by 6 bases and the J gene end by 4 bases; junction bases not matched to a gene: 8. The full variable domain, in which reference TRBV29-1 and TRBJ1-5 provide the parts outside the CDR3, is SAVISQKPSRDICQRGTSLTIQCQVDSQVTMMFWYRQQPGQSLTLIATANQGSEATYESGFVIDKFPISRPNLTFSTLTVSNMSPEDSSIYLCSVQGQGEPNQPQHFGDGTRLSIL.

The V and J genes are TRBV29-1 and TRBJ2-1; TRBD2 matches 7 bases. With the DNA end fitting TRBJ2-7 better, the J assignment may be wrong. Per germline, CDR1 SQVTM and CDR2 ANQGSEA. This CDR3 has 14 amino acids. In DNA, the CDR3 is TGCAGCGGGAGCGGGGTGAGCTCCTACAATGAGCAGTACTTC. Its protein product is CSGSGVSSYNEQYF.

There are a few counts of this clonotype. V usage is TRBV7-3 and J usage is TRBJ2-1; D is unclear. Germline V gene lookup returns CDR1 SGHTA and CDR2 FQGTGA. With 4 bases removed from V and 9 bases from J, the gap between germline ends came to 7 bases. The CDR3 is 11 amino acids. CDR3 DNA: TGTGCCAGCAGCTCACATGGTGAGCAGTTCTTC. Its protein is CASSSHGEQFF.

This clonotype was seen a few times. The V gene is TRBV29-1, the J gene TRBJ1-2, with TRBD1 identical over 10 bases. The germline V gene encodes CDR1 SQVTM and CDR2 ANQGSEA. The CDR3 has 18 amino acids. The V segment lost 2 bases and the J segment 4 bases; nucleotides outside the gene matches: 16. This chain's CDR3 is CSVEPLGVVGTGAYGYTF. The DNA for the CDR3 is TGCAGCGTTGAACCCTTAGGGGTCGTCGGGACAGGGGCCTATGGCTACACCTTC.

The chain employs TRBV10-3 and TRBJ2-3; 7 positions agree with TRBD2. The CDR3 totals 19 residues. V shed 2 bases and J 1 base; nucleotides not matched to a gene: 15. The germline V gene has CDR1 ENHRY and CDR2 SYGVKD. The chain's CDR3 is CAISEPGGRRAVGTDTQYF. The CDR3 DNA reads TGTGCCATCAGTGAGCCGGGAGGAAGGAGGGCCGTGGGCACAGATACGCAGTATTTT.

The rearrangement joins TRBV20-1 to TRBJ2-7; D perhaps matches TRBD2 (5 bases). V was clipped by 0 bases and J by 3 bases, with 12 bases between them. The CDR3 length is 14 residues. Germline values: CDR1 DFQATT, CDR2 SNEGSKA (reference sequence). CDR3 residues: CSARDRRGNYEQYF. The CDR3 DNA sequence: TGCAGTGCTAGAGATAGGAGAGGGAACTACGAGCAGTACTTC.

This clonotype was counted between two and nine times. J is TRBJ1-2 and V is TRBV6-5, with 7 nucleotides matching TRBD1. Germline CDR1 and CDR2: MNHEY and SVGAGI. V lost 0 bases and J lost 5; bases outside the gene matches: 9. The CDR3 has 16 amino acids. CDR3 residues: CASSYSQGGFGYGYTF. In DNA form, the CDR3 reads TGTGCCAGCAGTTACTCCCAGGGGGGGTTTGGGTATGGCTACACCTTC.

The genes are TRBV12-3 or TRBV12-4 and TRBJ2-5; D is uncertain. Deletions cut 8 bases from V and 5 bases from J, with 15 bases between. The CDR3 covers 13 residues. The CDR3 bases are TGTGCCAGCGGAGAGGTGGCAAGGGAGACCCAGTACTTC. Translation: CASGEVARETQYF.